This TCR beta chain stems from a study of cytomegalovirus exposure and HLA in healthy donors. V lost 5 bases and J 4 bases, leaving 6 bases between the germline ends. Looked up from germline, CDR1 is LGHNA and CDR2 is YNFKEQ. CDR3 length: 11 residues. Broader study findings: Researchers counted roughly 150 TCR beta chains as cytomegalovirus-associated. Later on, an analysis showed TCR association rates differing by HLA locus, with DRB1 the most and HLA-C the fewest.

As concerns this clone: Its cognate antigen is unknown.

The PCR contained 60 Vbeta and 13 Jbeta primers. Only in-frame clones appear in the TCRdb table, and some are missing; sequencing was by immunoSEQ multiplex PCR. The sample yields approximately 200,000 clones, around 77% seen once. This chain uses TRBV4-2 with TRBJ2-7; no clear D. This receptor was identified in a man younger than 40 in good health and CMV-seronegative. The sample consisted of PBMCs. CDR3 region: CASSRSYEQYF. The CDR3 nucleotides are TGTGCCAGCAGCAGGAGTTACGAGCAGTACTTC.